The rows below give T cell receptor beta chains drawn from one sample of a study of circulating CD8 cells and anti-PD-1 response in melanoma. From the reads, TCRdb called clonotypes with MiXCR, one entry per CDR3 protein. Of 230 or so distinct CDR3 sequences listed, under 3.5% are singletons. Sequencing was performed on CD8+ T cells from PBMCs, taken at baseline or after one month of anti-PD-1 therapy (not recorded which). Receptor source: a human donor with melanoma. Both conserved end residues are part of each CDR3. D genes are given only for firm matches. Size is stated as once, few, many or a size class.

CASRTGGKNIQYF	TGTGCCAGCAGGACAGGGGGCAAAAACATTCAGTACTTC	large	TRBJ2-4	TRBD1	TRBV2	13
CASSFWGLSYNEQFF	TGTGCCAGCAGTTTTTGGGGTCTGTCCTACAATGAGCAGTTCTTC	large	TRBJ2-1	-	TRBV28	15
CSARDLDSGNTIYF	TGCAGTGCTAGAGATTTAGATTCCGGAAACACCATATATTTT	large	TRBJ1-3	-	TRBV20-1	14
CSASGRPRGELFF	TGCAGTGCTAGTGGAAGGCCGAGGGGGGAGCTGTTTTTT	large	TRBJ2-2	-	TRBV20-1	13
CASSPWSGESPGELFF	TGTGCCAGCAGCCCCTGGTCGGGGGAGTCCCCCGGGGAGCTGTTTTTT	medium-sized	TRBJ2-2	-	TRBV9	16
CASSKGSLAGGPRTGELFF	TGTGCCAGCAGCAAAGGCTCTCTAGCGGGGGGCCCCCGCACCGGGGAGCTGTTTTTT	medium-sized	TRBJ2-2	-	TRBV21-1	19
CATSDVGRAYGYTF	TGTGCCACCAGTGATGTCGGCAGGGCCTATGGCTACACCTTC	large	TRBJ1-2	-	TRBV24-1	14
CASSAPLGGRASTDTQYF	TGTGCCAGCAGTGCCCCCTTGGGCGGGAGAGCTAGCACAGATACGCAGTATTTT	large	TRBJ2-3	TRBD2	TRBV12-3/TRBV12-4	18
CASSLRKRGGRETQYF	TGTGCCAGCAGCCTCCGGAAGCGGGGGGGCCGAGAGACCCAGTACTTC	large	TRBJ2-5	TRBD2	TRBV3-1	16
CASSPLDRANTEAFF	TGTGCCAGCTCACCACTGGACAGGGCGAACACTGAAGCTTTCTTT	large	TRBJ1-1	TRBD1	TRBV18	15
CSARDRDSWEQYF	TGCAGTGCTAGAGACCGGGACTCTTGGGAGCAGTACTTC	large	TRBJ2-7	-	TRBV20-1	13
CASSLFSTDTQYF	TGTGCCAGCAGCTTATTCTCCACAGATACGCAGTATTTT	large	TRBJ2-3	-	TRBV13	13
CASSTQWHSDIQYF	TGTGCCAGTAGTACCCAGTGGCATTCGGACATTCAGTACTTC	large	TRBJ2-4	-	TRBV19	14
CASRDRGYQETQYF	TGTGCCAGCAGGGACAGGGGTTACCAAGAGACCCAGTACTTC	large	TRBJ2-5	TRBD1	TRBV2	14
CASSEARGYSYNEQFF	TGTGCCAGCAGTGAAGCGCGTGGGTACTCCTACAATGAGCAGTTCTTC	large	TRBJ2-1	-	TRBV6-1	16